This T cell receptor (beta chain) was recovered during a study of glioma-infiltrating T cells. Study conclusions and caveats: CDR3 overlap between tissue and blood was very small. Above-expected tissue-blood divergence occurred in all gliomas, most in low-grade ones.

CDR1 LNHDA and CDR2 SQIVND come from the germline V gene (reference sequence). Trimming cost V 5 bases and J 0 bases, with 17 bases left between them. The CDR3 consists of 17 residues. Note on this clonotype: Its antigen is not identified.

Amplification of TCR alpha and beta CDR3 regions from RNA used iRepertoire nested multiplex PCR. Tissue mRNA or PBMC total RNA, roughly 100-400 ng, went into one-step reverse transcription and amplification. Using its own MiXCR run on the multiplex PCR reads, TCRdb lists one record per CDR3 protein. The sample lists around 140,000 distinct CDR3 sequences, roughly two fifths occurring once. This sequence joins TRBV19 and TRBJ2-1, with D perhaps matching TRBD2 (5 bases). The sequenced sample consisted of glioma tissue, nonneoplastic brain tissue, or PBMCs (not recorded which). The clonotype originates from a human donor with low-grade glioma or glioblastoma, undergoing nonglioma brain surgery, or in good health (not recorded which). The CDR3 loop is CASSVSSAESSYNEQFF. The CDR3 nucleotides read TGTGCCAGTAGTGTCTCATCAGCGGAGAGCTCCTACAATGAGCAGTTCTTC.